The 29 T cell receptor beta chains below were found in one sample sequenced in a study of human thymus T cells (TCRdb year 2020). Library prep was done by the immunoSEQ multiplex PCR assay. TCRdb retrieved this table from immuneACCESS and kept in-frame rearrangements only. Not all clones are present; in checked studies, unresolved V genes account for under half, and no reason is known for the remainder. The sample records under 150,000 clones, about 93% of which are singletons. 0.02% to 0.03% of the sample is held by the ten biggest clonotypes. Thymus tissue was collected as surgical resects that were removed during corrective cardiac surgery. The specimen was thymus tissue. All receptors derive from a boy younger than two with a congenital heart defect but otherwise immunologically healthy.

The chain carries TRBV11-2 and TRBJ2-5, with D maybe TRBD1 (6 bases). This CDR3 comprises 15 residues. Looked up from germline, CDR1 is SGHAT and CDR2 is FQNNGV. V lost 7 bases, J lost 4 bases, and 19 bases lay in between. The CDR3 region has the DNA TGTGCCAGCATTTCGAGACAGGCCGAAGGAGAGACCCAGTACTTC. It yields the protein CASISRQAEGETQYF. The variable domain in full, completed from reference TRBV11-2 and TRBJ2-5, reads EAGVAQSPRYKIIEKRQSVAFWCNPISGHATLYWYQQILGQGPKLLIQFQNNGVVDDSQLPKDRFSAERLKGVDSTLKIQPAKLEDSAVYLCASISRQAEGETQYFGPGTRLLVL.

The chain is built from TRBV4-3 and TRBJ2-2; D gene uncertain. CDR3 length equals 11 residues. Trimming stripped 10 bases from V and 4 bases from J, with 7 bases between. CDR1 and CDR2 (germline): LGHNA, YSLEER. The CDR3 DNA follows: TGCGCCACCCCCAGCACCGGGGAGCTGTTTTTT. This codes for CATPSTGELFF.

The DNA of the CDR3 is TGTGCCAGCAGCTTCTTAAGTACAGGACCCTACAATGAGCAGTTCTTC. It specifies CASSFLSTGPYNEQFF. The V and J genes are TRBV5-6 and TRBJ2-1; tentative D call: TRBD1 (5 bases). Germline lookup yields CDR1 SGHDT and CDR2 YYEEEE. V dropped 2 bases and J dropped 2 bases, with 14 bases sitting between them. CDR3 length: 16 residues. The whole variable domain, filled in from reference TRBV5-6 and TRBJ2-1, reads DAGVTQSPTHLIKTRGQQVTLRCSPKSGHDTVSWYQQALGQGPQFIFQYYEEEERQRGNFPDRFSGHQFPNYSSELNVNALLLGDSALYLCASSFLSTGPYNEQFFGPGTRLTVL.

This chain joins TRBV10-1 and TRBJ2-7, with no clear D. Per germline, CDR1 WNHNN and CDR2 SYGVQD (reference sequence). The CDR3 extends over 14 amino acids. The germline V and J ends were trimmed by 9 bases and 3 bases, with 18 bases remaining between them. The CDR3 reads CARSTWLASYEQYF. For the CDR3, the DNA is TGCGCCAGATCTACATGGCTCGCCAGCTACGAGCAGTACTTC.

The V gene is TRBV6-1, the J gene TRBJ1-1, with D unresolved. Trimming removed 1 base from V and 2 bases from J, with 17 bases in between. CDR1 MNHNS and CDR2 SASEGT come from the germline V gene. There are 17 residues in the CDR3. The CDR3 DNA is TGTGCCAGCAGTGAAGATAGTGGCCGCCGGTCAAACACTGAAGCTTTCTTT. Amino acid sequence: CASSEDSGRRSNTEAFF.

The rearrangement joins TRBV6-6 to TRBJ1-1; D call uncertain. V gave up 2 bases and J gave up 11 bases, with 6 bases separating them. This CDR3 is built from 10 residues. Germline V gene data show CDR1 as MNHNY and CDR2 as SVGAGI (reference sequence). Here the CDR3 reads CASSYGWAFF. DNA for the CDR3: TGTGCCAGCAGTTACGGTTGGGCTTTCTTT.

The chain employs TRBV7-3 and TRBJ1-2; no reliable D call. The germline V gene encodes CDR1 SGHTA and CDR2 FQGTGA. The germline V and J ends were trimmed by 1 base and 5 bases, with 11 bases remaining between them. The CDR3 is 14 residues long. CDR3: CASSLNAAKYGYTF. Written as DNA, the CDR3 is TGTGCCAGCAGCTTAAACGCAGCGAAATATGGCTACACCTTC.

The chain recombines TRBV4-1 with TRBJ2-1; D is unresolved. CDR1 and CDR2 (germline): MGHRA, YSYEKL. V lost 1 base and J lost 10, with 11 bases in between. The CDR3 has 13 amino acids. The CDR3 DNA follows: TGCGCCAGCAGCCAAGTGTCCGTTGGAGAGCAGTTCTTC. This gives the protein CASSQVSVGEQFF.

This clone has only a few counts. This chain joins TRBV27 and TRBJ2-7; 7 bases align to TRBD1. The germline V gene encodes CDR1 MNHEY and CDR2 SMNVEV (reference sequence). The V segment lost 4 bases and the J segment 3 bases; nucleotides outside the gene matches: 9. This CDR3 spans 15 amino acids. The CDR3 protein is CASSSRQGLNYEQYF. The CDR3 region has the DNA TGTGCCAGCAGTTCTCGACAGGGTTTGAACTACGAGCAGTACTTC.

V usage is TRBV7-9 and J usage is TRBJ2-3; D is perhaps TRBD1 (6 bases). The CDR3 is 15 residues long. The germline V gene encodes CDR1 SEHNR and CDR2 FQNEAQ (reference sequence). Deletions cut 4 bases from V and 3 bases from J, with 14 bases between. The CDR3 DNA follows: TGTGCCAGCAGCTCATTACAGGGTTGGACAGATACGCAGTATTTT. Residues: CASSSLQGWTDTQYF.

This CDR3 is CASSPLSLRASNSPLHF. The DNA of the CDR3 is TGTGCCAGCTCACCACTCAGCCTGAGAGCGTCTAATTCACCCCTCCACTTT. V and J are TRBV18 and TRBJ1-6, with D hard to call. CDR1 is KGHSH and CDR2 is LQKENI in the germline V gene. CDR3 size: 17 residues. The germline V and J ends were trimmed by 1 base and 6 bases, with 16 bases remaining between them.

V is TRBV4-1 and J is TRBJ1-4; no definite D call. Germline lookup yields CDR1 MGHRA and CDR2 YSYEKL. This CDR3 has 16 amino acids. V was trimmed by 4 bases and J by 5 bases, leaving 17 bases between them. The CDR3 reads CASSLDPRAKNEKLFF. CDR3 bases: TGCGCCAGCAGCCTAGACCCGAGGGCCAAGAATGAAAAACTGTTTTTT.

This rearrangement joins TRBV2 to TRBJ1-1; no clear D. Trimming left V 9 bases short and J 3 bases short, with 11 bases between. This CDR3 spans 12 amino acids. The germline gives CDR1 SNHLY, CDR2 FYNNEI. CDR3 coding DNA: TGTGCCAGTCCGCAGAGATACACTGAAGCTTTCTTT. Translating gives CASPQRYTEAFF.

This sequence joins TRBV7-2 and TRBJ2-7, with D perhaps being TRBD1 or TRBD2 (6 bases each). The V end lost 2 bases, the J end lost 2 bases, and 13 bases lay between the germline ends. CDR1 is SGHTA, CDR2 FQGNSA, per germline. The CDR3 is made up of 15 amino acids. In nucleotides, the CDR3 is TGTGCCAGCAGCTTATATGGCGGGGACACCTACGAGCAGTACTTC. It encodes CASSLYGGDTYEQYF. Combining the CDR3 with reference TRBV7-2 and TRBJ2-7 gives the whole variable domain GAGVSQSPSNKVTEKGKDVELRCDPISGHTALYWYRQSLGQGLEFLIYFQGNSAPDKSGLPSDRFSAERTGGSVSTLTIQRTQQEDSAVYLCASSLYGGDTYEQYFGPGTRLTVT.

V usage is TRBV7-4 and J usage is TRBJ2-5; no clear D gene. The CDR3 runs 13 residues. The V gene's germline CDR1 is SGHVT and CDR2 SQSDAQ. Deletions cut 3 bases from V and 2 bases from J, with 7 bases between. The CDR3 loop reads CASSLPDQETQYF. The CDR3 nucleotides are TGTGCCAGCAGCTTGCCAGATCAAGAGACCCAGTACTTC.

CDR3 coding DNA: TGTGCCAGCAGTTACACGGACAGTTACTACGAGCAGTACTTC. Amino acids: CASSYTDSYYEQYF. V gene TRBV6-6 combines with J gene TRBJ2-7, with TRBD1 as a possible D gene (6 bases). The V end lost 2 bases, the J end lost 3 bases, and 11 bases lay between the germline ends. This CDR3 contains 14 residues. Germline CDR1 reads MNHNY; CDR2 reads SVGAGI (reference sequence).

This clone was seen a single time. J is TRBJ1-3 and V is TRBV5-8; no definite D call. Germline CDR1 is SGHTS and CDR2 is YDEGEE. The CDR3 length is 11 residues. The ends were cut back, 2 bases at V and 4 bases at J, with 1 base in the middle. CDR3 DNA: TGTGCCAGCAGCTTCGGAAACACCATATATTTT. This sequence encodes CASSFGNTIYF.

The chain carries TRBV7-9 and TRBJ2-2; D tentatively reads TRBD1 or TRBD2 (6 bases each). CDR3 size: 16 residues. Trimming pared 1 base from V and 4 bases from J, leaving 13 bases between. Germline CDR1 reads SEHNR; CDR2 reads FQNEAQ (reference sequence). The CDR3 is CASSLVGGAGTGELFF. The CDR3 coding sequence is TGTGCCAGCAGCTTAGTGGGGGGCGCAGGCACCGGGGAGCTGTTTTTT. Full variable domain (outside the CDR3, taken from reference TRBV7-9 and TRBJ2-2): DTGVSQNPRHKITKRGQNVTFRCDPISEHNRLYWYRQTLGQGPEFLTYFQNEAQLEKSRLLSDRFSAERPKGSFSTLEIQRTEQGDSAMYLCASSLVGGAGTGELFFGEGSRLTVL.

This sequence joins TRBV2 and TRBJ1-2; TRBD1 might be the D (5 bases). This CDR3 is built from 16 residues. Germline loops: CDR1 SNHLY, CDR2 FYNNEI. V gave up 4 bases and J gave up 1 base, with 16 bases separating them. CDR3 nucleotides: TGTGCCAGCAGTGTGCCGCCAGGGCCCATTAACTATGGCTACACCTTC. It specifies CASSVPPGPINYGYTF.

The V and J genes are TRBV5-8 and TRBJ1-6, with a tentative D call TRBD1 (6 bases). Deletions cut 4 bases from V and 4 bases from J, with 18 bases between. The germline V gene encodes CDR1 SGHTS and CDR2 YDEGEE. CDR3 size: 17 residues. In DNA, the CDR3 is TGTGCCAGCAGCCTCCGCCGGGGACACGGGTATAATTCACCCCTCCACTTT. Translation gives CASSLRRGHGYNSPLHF.

V and J are TRBV2 and TRBJ2-3; 8 bases fit TRBD2. With V trimmed by 7 bases and J by 2 bases, 8 bases remained unmatched. This CDR3 is 15 amino acids long. Germline CDR1 SNHLY, CDR2 FYNNEI. CDR3 bases: TGTGCCAGCATCGAGCGGGGGATTTACACAGATACGCAGTATTTT. It specifies CASIERGIYTDTQYF. Variable domain in full (rest from reference TRBV2 and TRBJ2-3): EPEVTQTPSHQVTQMGQEVILRCVPISNHLYFYWYRQILGQKVEFLVSFYNNEISEKSEIFDDQFSVERPDGSNFTLKIRSTKLEDSAMYFCASIERGIYTDTQYFGPGTRLTVL.

The chain links TRBV18 to TRBJ1-4, with D possibly matching TRBD1 (5 bases). Germline CDR1 is KGHSH and CDR2 is LQKENI. The CDR3 covers 15 residues. The ends were cut back, 5 bases at V and 7 bases at J, with 17 bases in the middle. CDR3 coding DNA: TGTGCCAGCTCATCGGGGGACGCGCTCCTTGAAAAACTGTTTTTT. Translation gives CASSSGDALLEKLFF.

The genes are TRBV6-5 and TRBJ2-3; 10 bases are a match to TRBD2. Germline V gene sequence: CDR1 MNHEY, CDR2 SVGAGI. The CDR3 runs to 15 residues. The V segment lost 5 bases and the J segment 4 bases; nucleotides outside the gene matches: 6. CDR3 amino acids: CASSQSGGASDTQYF. Written as DNA, the CDR3 is TGTGCCAGCAGTCAAAGCGGGGGGGCTTCAGATACGCAGTATTTT.

The chain employs TRBV19 and TRBJ1-3, with D uncertain. The germline gives CDR1 LNHDA, CDR2 SQIVND (reference sequence). CDR3 length equals 15 residues. Between the trimmed V and J ends, which lost 5 bases and 8 bases, there was a span of 19 bases. CDR3 sequence (DNA): TGTGCCAGTAGTCCCCTGACATTTGCGCGGTACACCATATATTTT. It encodes CASSPLTFARYTIYF.

The V and J genes are TRBV15 and TRBJ2-7; TRBD2 is a possible D gene (5 bases). The CDR3 contains 13 residues. V dropped 0 bases and J dropped 4 bases, with 7 bases sitting between them. Looked up from germline, CDR1 is LNHNV and CDR2 is YYDKDF (reference sequence). CDR3 in amino acids: CATSREGGYEQYF. DNA for the CDR3: TGTGCCACCAGCAGAGAAGGCGGGTACGAGCAGTACTTC.

The chain employs TRBV7-6 and TRBJ1-6, with 7 bases lining up with TRBD1. V lost 5 bases and J lost 3; bases outside the gene matches: 10. Germline V gives CDR1 SGHVS, CDR2 FNYEAQ. The CDR3 is made up of 17 amino acids. This CDR3 is CASSPQGHRGYNSPLHF. In DNA, the CDR3 is TGTGCCAGCAGCCCCCAAGGGCACAGGGGCTATAATTCACCCCTCCACTTT.

The rearrangement links TRBV6-5 to TRBJ1-2; 7 positions agree with TRBD1. This CDR3 spans 13 amino acids. The V and J ends lost 6 bases and 2 bases, in that order; junction bases with no gene match: 3. CDR1 is MNHEY and CDR2 is SVGAGI in the germline V gene. CDR3 sequence: CASRTGWNYGYTF. The CDR3 bases are TGTGCCAGCAGGACAGGGTGGAACTATGGCTACACCTTC.

This clone was picked up one time. This rearrangement joins TRBV10-2 to TRBJ1-2, with 11 bases matching TRBD1. The CDR3 is 13 residues long. V gave up 4 bases and J gave up 5 bases; unmatched junction bases: 0. CDR1 and CDR2 from the germline V gene are WSHSY and SAAADI. The CDR3, as DNA: TGCGCCAGCAGTGGGGACAGGGGGTATGGCTACACCTTC. It specifies CASSGDRGYGYTF.

This clone was detected only once. The chain joins TRBV21-1 to TRBJ1-6; TRBD1 is the table's D call, not checked against the DNA. TRBV21-1 is a pseudogene segment. CDR3 size: 15 residues. CDR3 DNA sequence: TGTGCCAGCAGCAATCAATCCCAGGTCGGTTCACCCCTCCACTTT. It encodes CASSNQSQVGSPLHF.